A selection of T cell receptor beta chains follows, all from one sample in a study of identical twins. TCRdb passed the 5' RACE reads through MiXCR, listing each CDR3 protein once. The sample consists of some 1,700,000 distinct CDR3 sequences, less than 40% of them appearing once. The specimen was cord blood. All receptors come from a newborn girl in good health. The CDR3 runs from the conserved cysteine through the conserved F or W. Each record gives: D gene, V gene, J gene, clone size, CDR3 DNA, CDR3 protein. The D gene is left open where the match is weak. Only part of the rows carry a size: once, few, many, or a class if the clone is expanded.

.,TRBV5-1,TRBJ1-2,few,TGCGCCAGCAGCTTGGTAGAGAATAACTATGGCTACACCTTC,CASSLVENNYGYTF
TRBD2,TRBV2,TRBJ2-7,.,TGTGCCAGCAGTTTACCGCGGGAGGGGTTCTACGAGCAGTACTTC,CASSLPREGFYEQYF
.,TRBV24-1,TRBJ2-5,.,TGTGCCACCCGCGACCAGGAACGGCGGTACTTC,CATRDQERRYF
.,TRBV25-1,TRBJ1-5,few,TGTGCCAGCGGACTCGGCCTAAAAGGACAGCTTTGGGATCAGCCCCAGCATTTT,CASGLGLKGQLWDQPQHF
TRBD1,TRBV12-3/TRBV12-4,TRBJ1-1,few,TGTGCCAGCACCACCCGACAGGGGGGCACTGAAGCTTTCTTT,CASTTRQGGTEAFF
.,TRBV20-1,TRBJ2-7,few,TGCAGTGCTAGAGCGCGGAGATTCTACGAGCAGTACTTC,CSARARRFYEQYF
TRBD2,TRBV11-2,TRBJ2-1,few,TGTGCCAGCACCTCCAAAGGACTAGCGGGGGACTCTAACAATGAGCAGTTCTTC,CASTSKGLAGDSNNEQFF
.,TRBV6-1,TRBJ2-1,.,TGTGCCAGCAGTGGAATCCTGCCAAGCTCCTACAATGAGCAGTTCTTC,CASSGILPSSYNEQFF
.,TRBV28,TRBJ1-2,few,TGTGCCAGCAGTTTTATCGGGGCCGCTAACTATGGCTACACCTTC,CASSFIGAANYGYTF
.,TRBV7-9,TRBJ1-1,.,TGTGCCAGCAGCTTAGTCGTCCCCAGGTTGGGGGTCGCTGAAGCTTTCTTT,CASSLVVPRLGVAEAFF
.,TRBV10-3,TRBJ2-5,many,TGTGCCATCAGTGAGTCGCCCGGGAAGACCCAGTACTTC,CAISESPGKTQYF
.,TRBV4-2,TRBJ2-7,.,TGTGCCAGCAGCCAAGCGCAGGGGAGCTCCTACGAGCAGTACTTC,CASSQAQGSSYEQYF
.,TRBV2,TRBJ2-2,.,TGTGCCAGCAGTACACAGGGCCCGAACACCGGGGAGCTGTTTTTT,CASSTQGPNTGELFF
.,TRBV12-3/TRBV12-4,TRBJ2-7,.,TGTGCCAGCAGGAGAGGGACGGATCTTTACGAGCAGTACTTC,CASRRGTDLYEQYF
TRBD2,TRBV12-5,TRBJ2-1,few,TGTGCTAGTGGTTTGGTAATCAGCGGGGATTACAATGAGCAGTTCTTC,CASGLVISGDYNEQFF
.,TRBV12-3/TRBV12-4,TRBJ1-5,few,TGTGCCAGCAGGCAGGGGATAAGCAATCAGCCCCAGCATTTT,CASRQGISNQPQHF